One and the same sample provided the 24 T cell receptor beta chains below, sequenced in a study of cytomegalovirus exposure and HLA in healthy donors (dated by TCRdb to about 2017). Receptor amplification or capture employed the immunoSEQ multiplex PCR assay. For the multiplex PCR, a mixture combining 60 forward primers for TCR Vbeta segments and 13 reverse primers for TCR Jbeta segments was used. TCRdb carries this immuneACCESS record with in-frame sequences only. Its versions omit some clonotypes, under half of them owing to an unresolved V gene in the studies checked, with the rest unexplained. The sample includes 100,000 to 150,000 clones, with 70% to 85% observed a single time. The ten most abundant clones make up about 3% of the sample. The sequenced material came from PBMCs. All receptors come from a young woman in good health and CMV-seropositive.

The chain is built from TRBV7-2 and TRBJ2-7; 11 nucleotides line up with TRBD2. The germline CDR1 and CDR2 sequences are SGHTA and FQGNSA. The CDR3 runs 15 residues. V trimming: 3 bases; J trimming: 1 base; junction bases outside the gene matches: 2. The chain's CDR3 is CASSFRLAGSYEQYF. DNA for the CDR3: TGTGCCAGCAGCTTTCGACTAGCGGGGTCCTACGAGCAGTACTTC.

In its sample, this clone was seen a few times. The gene calls are TRBV6-1 and TRBJ1-2; unclear D gene. From germline, CDR1 is MNHNS and CDR2 SASEGT. Between the trimmed V and J ends, which lost 4 bases and 4 bases, there was a span of 7 bases. The CDR3 totals 12 residues. The CDR3, as DNA: TGTGCCAGCAGTGCACAGCTCTATGGCTACACCTTC. Its translation is CASSAQLYGYTF.

This clone was recorded a few times. The chain uses TRBV19 and TRBJ2-1; D perhaps matches TRBD2 (6 bases). The CDR3 has 15 residues. Per germline, CDR1 LNHDA and CDR2 SQIVND (reference sequence). Trimming stripped 5 bases from V and 0 bases from J, with 11 bases between. The chain's CDR3 is CASSFRGSSYNEQFF. CDR3 DNA: TGTGCCAGTAGTTTTCGGGGGAGCTCCTACAATGAGCAGTTCTTC.

This clone occurred a few times. J is TRBJ1-2 and V is TRBV7-3; TRBD1 agrees at 7 bases. The germline CDR1 and CDR2 sequences are SGHTA and FQGTGA. The V and J ends lost 4 bases and 8 bases, in that order; junction bases with no gene match: 7. The CDR3 has 13 residues. CDR3 DNA: TGTGCCAGCAGCTATTTGACAGGGTACGGCTACACCTTC. The encoded protein is CASSYLTGYGYTF. Complete variable domain (other parts from reference TRBV7-3 and TRBJ1-2): GAGVSQTPSNKVTEKGKYVELRCDPISGHTALYWYRQSLGQGPEFLIYFQGTGAADDSGLPNDRFFAVRPEGSVSTLKIQRTERGDSAVYLCASSYLTGYGYTFGSGTRLTVV.

The chain recombines TRBV4-1 with TRBJ1-3, with a possible D match to TRBD1 (6 bases). V lost 4 bases, J lost 2 bases, and 12 bases lay in between. The CDR3 runs 15 residues. Germline V lookup: CDR1 MGHRA, CDR2 YSYEKL. In DNA, the CDR3 is TGCGCCAGCAGCCTAAACAGGGACCCTGGAAACACCATATATTTT. Amino acids: CASSLNRDPGNTIYF.

About this clone itself: An end of the junction differs from the germline gene, which may be a read error. The chain carries TRBV7-7 and TRBJ2-3; 8 bases fit TRBD1. The CDR3 is 14 residues long. Looked up from germline, CDR1 is SSHAT and CDR2 is FNYEAQ (reference sequence). In DNA form, the CDR3 reads TGTGCTAGCAGCTTAGACAGGGGTACAGATACGCAGTATTTT. This encodes CASSLDRGTDTQYF.

Details on this clone: One junction end disagrees with the germline gene, perhaps due to a read error. The DNA for the CDR3 is TGTGCCAGTGGGGGACAAGAGGATTTTTTT. This codes for CASGGQEDFF. This sequence joins TRBV19 and TRBJ1-6, with D possibly matching TRBD1 (6 bases). The CDR3 has 10 residues. CDR1 is LNHDA and CDR2 is SQIVND in the germline V gene (reference sequence). The full variable domain, rest sourced from reference TRBV19 and TRBJ1-6, is DGGITQSPKYLFRKEGQNVTLSCEQNLNHDAMYWYRQDPGQGLRLIYYSQIVNDFQKGDIAEGYSVSREKKESFPLTVTSAQKNPTAFYLCASGGQEDFFGNGTRLTVT.

The genes are TRBV7-2 and TRBJ1-2, with D possibly being TRBD1 (6 bases). V was clipped by 2 bases and J by 2 bases, with 9 bases between them. The CDR3 loop spans 14 amino acids. Germline V lookup: CDR1 SGHTA, CDR2 FQGNSA. The CDR3 sequence: CASSLLQGNYGYTF. The DNA for the CDR3 is TGTGCCAGCAGCTTACTTCAGGGGAACTATGGCTACACCTTC. Based on the CDR3 plus reference TRBV7-2 and TRBJ1-2, the full variable domain is GAGVSQSPSNKVTEKGKDVELRCDPISGHTALYWYRQSLGQGLEFLIYFQGNSAPDKSGLPSDRFSAERTGGSVSTLTIQRTQQEDSAVYLCASSLLQGNYGYTFGSGTRLTVV.

The count of this clone is one. In DNA form, the CDR3 reads TGTGCCAGCAGTCTAGTTGCAGGGCCCACAGATACGCAGTATTTT. Encoded protein: CASSLVAGPTDTQYF. The V gene is TRBV7-9, the J gene TRBJ2-3, with D maybe TRBD1 (5 bases). Germline V gene data show CDR1 as SEHNR and CDR2 as FQNEAQ (reference sequence). This CDR3 is 15 amino acids long. V was trimmed by 6 bases and J by 2 bases, leaving 15 bases between them.

The chain uses TRBV5-1 and TRBJ2-1, with 10 positions matching TRBD1. Germline V CDR1 and CDR2: SGHRS, YFSETQ. V shed 3 bases, J shed 8 bases, and the junction held 11 bases outside the gene matches. The CDR3 consists of 16 residues. In nucleotides, the CDR3 is TGCGCCAGCAGCTCGGGACAGGGGCTTCTTGGGGATGAGCAGTTCTTC. It specifies CASSSGQGLLGDEQFF. The whole variable domain, remainder taken from reference TRBV5-1 and TRBJ2-1, is KAGVTQTPRYLIKTRGQQVTLSCSPISGHRSVSWYQQTPGQGLQFLFEYFSETQRNKGNFPGRFSGRQFSNSRSEMNVSTLELGDSALYLCASSSGQGLLGDEQFFGPGTRLTVL.

The V gene is TRBV7-8, the J gene TRBJ2-6; no clear D gene. This CDR3 spans 15 amino acids. V was clipped by 3 bases and J by 0 bases, with 6 bases between them. Per the germline V gene, CDR1 is SGHVS and CDR2 is FQNEAQ. Here the CDR3 DNA reads TGTGCCAGCAGCTTGGGCAGCTCTGGGGCCAACGTCCTGACTTTC. This sequence encodes CASSLGSSGANVLTF.

This chain connects TRBV4-2 to TRBJ1-1; possible D gene TRBD1, 6 bases. Per germline, CDR1 LGHNA and CDR2 YNFKEQ. Trimming pared 4 bases from V and 6 bases from J, leaving 21 bases between. There are 16 residues in the CDR3. CDR3 loop: CASSLGGPQGGPEAFF. CDR3 DNA: TGTGCCAGCAGCCTTGGGGGTCCACAGGGCGGTCCTGAAGCTTTCTTT.

With respect to this clone: One end of the junction is discordant with germline, which a read error may explain. The chain recombines TRBV7-9 with TRBJ1-2; 7 nucleotides line up with TRBD1. This CDR3 spans 14 amino acids. CDR1 SEHNR and CDR2 FQNEAQ come from the germline V gene (reference sequence). CDR3: CSSSHSGGGLPYTF. The CDR3 DNA is TGTTCCAGCAGCCATTCGGGAGGGGGCCTCCCCTACACCTTC. Supplemented by reference TRBV7-9 and TRBJ1-2, the full variable domain reads DTGVSQNPRHKITKRGQNVTFRCDPISEHNRLYWYRQTLGQGPEFLTYFQNEAQLEKSRLLSDRFSAERPKGSFSTLEIQRTEQGDSAMYLCSSSHSGGGLPYTFGSGTRLTVV.

The chain has TRBV27 and TRBJ1-2, with 9 nucleotides matching TRBD1. Germline-derived CDR1 and CDR2 are MNHEY and SMNVEV (reference sequence). CDR3 length: 18 amino acids. With V trimmed by 9 bases and J by 2 bases, 19 bases remained unmatched. CDR3 protein: CARSSSGTGTCPNYGYTF. CDR3 DNA sequence: TGTGCCAGAAGCTCCTCCGGGACAGGGACCTGCCCCAACTATGGCTACACCTTC.

The table lists this clone with a count of one. The V call is TRBV2, the J call TRBJ1-5; 8 positions match TRBD1. The junction had 6 bases not matched to a gene; V was cut back by 6 bases and J by 2 bases. Germline CDR1 SNHLY, CDR2 FYNNEI. The CDR3 has 15 residues. The CDR3 DNA reads as TGTGCCAGCAGCGGCGACAGGGGCGGCAATCAGCCCCAGCATTTT. As protein: CASSGDRGGNQPQHF.

The chain recombines TRBV4-1 with TRBJ1-2; no reliable D call. The germline V and J ends were trimmed by 0 bases and 7 bases, with 18 bases remaining between them. Germline CDR1 and CDR2: MGHRA and YSYEKL. The CDR3 runs 16 residues. The CDR3 DNA follows: TGCGCCAGCAGCCAAGATAGTGGAGGTATCGTTGGTGGCTACACCTTC. Translated, it gives CASSQDSGGIVGGYTF.

As concerns this clone: At one end, the junction sequence differs from germline, possibly due to a read error. This sequence joins TRBV6-6 and TRBJ2-3; 10 bases fit TRBD2. Germline V gene lookup returns CDR1 MNHNY and CDR2 SVGAGI (reference sequence). The CDR3 consists of 15 residues. The CDR3 bases are TGTGCCAGCAGTGACTCTAGCGGGGGCCCCGGAGCACAGTATTTT. Translating it yields CASSDSSGGPGAQYF.

The genes are TRBV18 and TRBJ1-4; D not certain. Trimming removed 3 bases from V and 5 bases from J, with 13 bases in between. The CDR3 consists of 15 residues. Germline CDR1 and CDR2: KGHSH and LQKENI. The chain's CDR3 is CASSPQETTNEKLFF. CDR3 in DNA: TGTGCCAGCTCACCTCAGGAAACCACCAATGAAAAACTGTTTTTT.

The chain recombines TRBV27 with TRBJ2-2; TRBD2 agrees at 9 bases. This CDR3 has 19 amino acids. The germline gives CDR1 MNHEY, CDR2 SMNVEV (reference sequence). With 5 bases clipped from V and 1 base from J, the junction kept 14 bases outside the gene matches. CDR3 nucleotides: TGTGCCAGCAGTCCCCCACACCGAGGACTAGCGTGGAACACCGGGGAGCTGTTTTTT. This translates into CASSPPHRGLAWNTGELFF.

V and J are TRBV11-2 and TRBJ2-5; D perhaps matches TRBD1 (6 bases). CDR1 and CDR2 from the germline V gene are SGHAT and FQNNGV. The V end was cut by 6 bases, the J end by 4 bases, with 12 bases between. The CDR3 runs to 13 residues. CDR3: CASSTGIVETQYF. Written as DNA, the CDR3 is TGTGCCAGCAGTACAGGGATCGTAGAGACCCAGTACTTC.

V usage is TRBV4-1 and J usage is TRBJ1-1; a weak D match, TRBD1 (5 bases). The CDR3 spans 15 residues. The V gene's germline CDR1 is MGHRA and CDR2 YSYEKL. Between the trimmed V and J ends, which lost 0 bases and 8 bases, there was a span of 16 bases. CDR3 region: CASSQDLDSATEAFF. The CDR3 nucleotides read TGCGCCAGCAGCCAAGATCTAGACAGCGCAACGGAAGCTTTCTTT.

The chain is built from TRBV27 and TRBJ2-7; unclear D gene. Germline V gene lookup returns CDR1 MNHEY and CDR2 SMNVEV (reference sequence). The CDR3 contains 14 residues. Trimming removed 2 bases from V and 6 bases from J, with 14 bases in between. The CDR3 nucleotides read TGTGCCAGCAGTTTAGCGGATGAGTCTCCCGAGCAGTACTTC. Amino acids: CASSLADESPEQYF.

This clone was seen just once. The chain carries TRBV27 and TRBJ1-1; D unclear. This CDR3 region has 13 residues. V lost 6 bases and J 5 bases, leaving 13 bases between the germline ends. CDR1 is MNHEY, CDR2 SMNVEV, per germline (reference sequence). In DNA form, the CDR3 reads TGTGCCAGCAGCTCCCGGTTTGGTACTGAAGCTTTCTTT. Protein: CASSSRFGTEAFF.

The chain joins TRBV7-9 to TRBJ2-5; D is unresolved. Germline CDR1 is SEHNR and CDR2 is FQNEAQ (reference sequence). The CDR3 length is 11 residues. The ends were cut back, 5 bases at V and 2 bases at J, with 3 bases in the middle. The CDR3 region has the DNA TGTGCCAGCAGCCCTCAAGAGACCCAGTACTTC. Protein: CASSPQETQYF.